These 27 T cell receptor beta chains originate from one sample sequenced in a study of cytomegalovirus exposure and HLA in healthy donors (dated 2017 in TCRdb). The method was the immunoSEQ multiplex PCR assay. For the multiplex PCR, a mixture combining 60 forward primers for TCR Vbeta segments and 13 reverse primers for TCR Jbeta segments was used. TCRdb took this table from immuneACCESS and kept in-frame rearrangements with V and J called. Such tables lack part of the clones; where checked against another copy, unresolved V genes explain under half of the gap, and the rest is unexplained. The sample table records 130,000 or so clones; over 8% of these occur just once. In total, the top ten clones hold 5.5% of the sample. Sequencing used PBMCs. The receptors come from a man aged 35 to 55 in good health and CMV-seronegative.

There are a few counts of this clone. The chain joins TRBV4-3 to TRBJ1-2; D gene ambiguous. Trimming pared 8 bases from V and 1 base from J, leaving 11 bases between. CDR1 and CDR2 from the germline V gene are LGHNA and YSLEER. The CDR3 spans 13 residues. Here the CDR3 reads CASASQLNYGYTF. The CDR3 bases are TGCGCCAGCGCGAGTCAACTTAACTATGGCTACACCTTC.

The chain joins TRBV5-6 to TRBJ2-3; D is undetermined. CDR1 SGHDT and CDR2 YYEEEE come from the germline V gene. CDR3 size: 14 residues. V lost 0 bases and J 4 bases, leaving 9 bases between the germline ends. The CDR3 reads CASSLAPRADTQYF. CDR3 DNA: TGTGCCAGCAGCTTGGCCCCACGGGCAGATACGCAGTATTTT.

This clone came up a few times. The chain joins TRBV5-1 to TRBJ2-7; 9 nucleotides line up with TRBD1. Losses at the gene ends were 3 bases for V and 4 bases for J; bases not matched to a gene: 2. The germline CDR1 and CDR2 sequences are SGHRS and YFSETQ. The CDR3 totals 13 residues. CDR3: CASSSGQGYEQYF. The CDR3 bases are TGCGCCAGCAGCTCTGGACAGGGGTACGAGCAGTACTTC.

This clone was seen a handful of times. This sequence joins TRBV28 and TRBJ2-1; TRBD1 might be the D (5 bases). Germline CDR1 reads MDHEN; CDR2 reads SYDVKM. V was shortened by 7 bases and J by 6 bases, with 19 bases between the two germline ends. CDR3 size: 15 residues. In DNA, the CDR3 is TGTGCCAGCACCTCGACAGAGATTAAGCGCAATGAGCAGTTCTTC. This translates into CASTSTEIKRNEQFF.

The chain joins TRBV6-5 to TRBJ1-3, with 9 nucleotides matching TRBD1. From germline, CDR1 is MNHEY and CDR2 SVGAGI. The CDR3 has 15 amino acids. Unmatched junction bases numbered 6, after V lost 5 bases and J lost 4 bases. The CDR3 sequence is CASSATGGAGNTIYF. CDR3 nucleotide sequence: TGTGCCAGCAGTGCTACAGGGGGCGCGGGAAACACCATATATTTT.

The chain recombines TRBV25-1 with TRBJ2-5; TRBD1 matches at 7 bases. The CDR3 is 15 residues long. With 2 bases clipped from V and 4 bases from J, the junction kept 7 bases outside the gene matches. Germline CDR1 is MGHDK and CDR2 is SYGVNS. The CDR3, as DNA: TGTGCCAGCAGTGAACGTACAGGGGTAGGAGAGACCCAGTACTTC. This gives the protein CASSERTGVGETQYF.

The chain uses TRBV29-1 and TRBJ2-3; the match to TRBD2 covers 9 bases. V lost 6 bases, J lost 2 bases, and 12 bases stayed unmatched. Per the germline V gene, CDR1 is SQVTM and CDR2 is ANQGSEA. The CDR3 is 16 residues long. This CDR3 reads CSVAPFERGATDTQYF. In nucleotides, the CDR3 is TGCAGCGTGGCTCCCTTCGAGCGGGGGGCCACAGATACGCAGTATTTT.

This clone appeared a few times. The genes are TRBV5-6 and TRBJ2-5, with 7 positions matching TRBD2. The junction had 7 bases not matched to a gene; V was cut back by 2 bases and J by 3 bases. CDR3 length: 15 amino acids. Germline values: CDR1 SGHDT, CDR2 YYEEEE. The CDR3 bases are TGTGCCAGCAGCTTCCGCGGGGGTAGTGAAGAGACCCAGTACTTC. Protein: CASSFRGGSEETQYF.

The chain has TRBV19 and TRBJ1-6; 10 bases fit TRBD1. Germline-derived CDR1 and CDR2 are LNHDA and SQIVND (reference sequence). The CDR3 loop spans 16 amino acids. V shed 0 bases and J 8 bases; nucleotides not matched to a gene: 4. The CDR3 spells CASSIDLGTGDSPLHF. The CDR3 DNA reads as TGTGCCAGTAGTATAGATCTCGGGACAGGGGATTCACCCCTCCACTTT.

About this clone: This specimen includes other DNA sequences encoding the same CDR3. The V call is TRBV5-8, the J call TRBJ1-2; D ambiguous. This CDR3 contains 13 residues. Deletions cut 1 base from V and 6 bases from J, with 10 bases between. Germline CDR1 is SGHTS and CDR2 is YDEGEE. The CDR3 DNA reads TGTGCCAGCAGCTTGCGAGGGATCCATGGCTACACCTTC. Protein product: CASSLRGIHGYTF. Filled out from reference TRBV5-8 and TRBJ1-2, the complete variable domain reads EAGVTQSPTHLIKTRGQQATLRCSPISGHTSVYWYQQALGLGLQFLLWYDEGEERNRGNFPPRFSGRQFPNYSSELNVNALELEDSALYLCASSLRGIHGYTFGSGTRLTVV.

J is TRBJ2-7 and V is TRBV7-8; unclear D gene. The CDR3 contains 15 residues. Germline assignment: CDR1 SGHVS and CDR2 FQNEAQ. V lost 1 base to trimming and J lost 3 bases, with 13 bases between them. The CDR3 sequence is CASSLGAPADYEQYF. Written as DNA, the CDR3 is TGTGCCAGCAGCTTAGGGGCACCGGCTGACTACGAGCAGTACTTC. Filled out from reference TRBV7-8 and TRBJ2-7, the complete variable domain reads GAGVSQSPRYKVAKRGQDVALRCDPISGHVSLFWYQQALGQGPEFLTYFQNEAQLDKSGLPSDRFFAERPEGSVSTLKIQRTQQEDSAVYLCASSLGAPADYEQYFGPGTRLTVT.

The V call is TRBV5-6, the J call TRBJ2-5, with a weak D call TRBD1 (6 bases). The CDR3 is 15 residues long. V was trimmed by 6 bases and J by 4 bases, leaving 19 bases between them. The germline V gene has CDR1 SGHDT and CDR2 YYEEEE. The CDR3 DNA reads as TGTGCCAGCACTTATGAACCCAGGGGTCGAGAGACCCAGTACTTC. Protein sequence: CASTYEPRGRETQYF.

The V gene is TRBV7-2, the J gene TRBJ2-4, with 10 bases identical to TRBD2. From germline, CDR1 is SGHTA and CDR2 FQGNSA. The CDR3 runs 14 residues. Germline trimming cut 5 bases from V and 11 bases from J; bases unmatched to any gene: 9. CDR3 amino acids: CASSPIQSGRVQYF. The CDR3 DNA follows: TGTGCCAGCAGCCCCATTCAGAGCGGGAGGGTTCAGTACTTC. Based on the CDR3 plus reference TRBV7-2 and TRBJ2-4, the full variable domain is GAGVSQSPSNKVTEKGKDVELRCDPISGHTALYWYRQSLGQGLEFLIYFQGNSAPDKSGLPSDRFSAERTGGSVSTLTIQRTQQEDSAVYLCASSPIQSGRVQYFGAGTRLSVL.

The rearrangement uses TRBV5-6 and TRBJ2-7; D is undetermined. V lost 2 bases, J lost 0 bases, and 9 bases lay in between. Germline V gene lookup returns CDR1 SGHDT and CDR2 YYEEEE. The CDR3 sequence is 14 residues long. CDR3 nucleotide sequence: TGTGCCAGCAGCTTAGCGCCCACCTCCTACGAGCAGTACTTC. Its protein product is CASSLAPTSYEQYF. The whole variable domain, filled in from reference TRBV5-6 and TRBJ2-7, reads DAGVTQSPTHLIKTRGQQVTLRCSPKSGHDTVSWYQQALGQGPQFIFQYYEEEERQRGNFPDRFSGHQFPNYSSELNVNALLLGDSALYLCASSLAPTSYEQYFGPGTRLTVT.

The chain links TRBV19 to TRBJ2-7; D perhaps matches TRBD2 (5 bases). Per germline, CDR1 LNHDA and CDR2 SQIVND (reference sequence). This CDR3 spans 13 amino acids. The germline V and J ends were trimmed by 8 bases and 0 bases, with 11 bases remaining between them. Here the CDR3 DNA reads TGTGCCAGTGGCCGAGGGCCCTCCTACGAGCAGTACTTC. Its translation: CASGRGPSYEQYF.

The chain has TRBV7-6 and TRBJ1-3; weak D call: TRBD1 (5 bases). The germline V gene has CDR1 SGHVS and CDR2 FNYEAQ. This CDR3 is 14 amino acids long. V was trimmed by 7 bases and J by 0 bases, leaving 10 bases between them. The CDR3, as DNA: TGTGCCAGCAAGAGACAGCCCTCTGGAAACACCATATATTTT. Its protein is CASKRQPSGNTIYF. Drawing the rest from reference TRBV7-6 and TRBJ1-3, the complete variable domain is GAGVSQSPRYKVTKRGQDVALRCDPISGHVSLYWYRQALGQGPEFLTYFNYEAQQDKSGLPNDRFSAERPEGSISTLTIQRTEQRDSAMYRCASKRQPSGNTIYFGEGSWLTVV.

The table lists this clone with a few counts. The genes are TRBV5-1 and TRBJ2-7; 12 positions match TRBD2. CDR1 and CDR2 from the germline V gene are SGHRS and YFSETQ. With 1 base clipped from V and 7 bases from J, the junction kept 12 bases outside the gene matches. The CDR3 loop spans 17 amino acids. The CDR3 sequence is CASSLSTSGGNLREQYF. The CDR3 region has the DNA TGCGCCAGCAGCTTGTCTACTAGCGGGGGGAATTTGAGAGAGCAGTACTTC.

J is TRBJ1-1 and V is TRBV5-1; unclear D gene. V dropped 1 base and J dropped 3 bases, with 10 bases sitting between them. Germline V lookup: CDR1 SGHRS, CDR2 YFSETQ. The CDR3 is 14 residues long. Here the CDR3 reads CASSLIALDTEAFF. The DNA of the CDR3 is TGCGCCAGCAGCTTGATAGCATTGGACACTGAAGCTTTCTTT.

This clone was counted only a few times. The chain combines TRBV5-1 with TRBJ2-2; perhaps TRBD1 as D (5 bases). This CDR3 region has 17 residues. Trimming cost V 0 bases and J 1 base, with 13 bases left between them. CDR1 and CDR2 from the germline V gene are SGHRS and YFSETQ. The CDR3 DNA is TGCGCCAGCAGCTTGGCAGGTGGGGCCTGGAACACCGGGGAGCTGTTTTTT. Its translation: CASSLAGGAWNTGELFF. Full variable domain (outside the CDR3, taken from reference TRBV5-1 and TRBJ2-2): KAGVTQTPRYLIKTRGQQVTLSCSPISGHRSVSWYQQTPGQGLQFLFEYFSETQRNKGNFPGRFSGRQFSNSRSEMNVSTLELGDSALYLCASSLAGGAWNTGELFFGEGSRLTVL.

This clone has more than one count but fewer than ten. The chain links TRBV4-3 to TRBJ2-1, with 9 bases lining up with TRBD2. The CDR3 is 17 amino acids. V lost 0 bases to trimming and J lost 7 bases; unmatched junction nucleotides: 10. Germline CDR1 is LGHNA and CDR2 is YSLEER. CDR3 loop: CASSQEGLAGLGNEQFF. The CDR3 DNA reads TGCGCCAGCAGCCAAGAGGGTCTAGCGGGGTTAGGGAATGAGCAGTTCTTC.

This clone was seen a handful of times. The genes are TRBV2 and TRBJ2-7; tentatively, D is TRBD1 (6 bases). Trimming took off 5 bases at V and 11 bases at J, with 22 bases between the two ends. CDR3 length: 14 amino acids. The germline gives CDR1 SNHLY, CDR2 FYNNEI. CDR3 sequence: CASSWFNRDNTEYF. The CDR3 DNA reads as TGTGCCAGCAGTTGGTTCAACCGGGACAACACGGAGTACTTC.

This clone has just a few counts. The chain employs TRBV7-8 and TRBJ1-2; D gene uncertain. Germline V lookup: CDR1 SGHVS, CDR2 FQNEAQ. V gave up 3 bases and J gave up 7 bases, with 12 bases separating them. The CDR3 consists of 13 residues. CDR3 DNA sequence: TGTGCCAGCAGCTTTGAGGGTTGGGGTGGCTACACCTTC. It yields the protein CASSFEGWGGYTF.

This clone came up a few times. The J gene is TRBJ1-1, the V gene TRBV29-1; 8 nucleotides line up with TRBD1. The germline CDR1 and CDR2 sequences are SQVTM and ANQGSEA. This CDR3 contains 14 residues. Losses at the gene ends were 7 bases for V and 4 bases for J; bases not matched to a gene: 11. The CDR3 spells CSARQGMDGTEAFF. The CDR3 nucleotides read TGCAGCGCTAGACAGGGGATGGACGGCACTGAAGCTTTCTTT.

The CDR3 DNA sequence: TGTGCCAGCAGCTTGGCCGGCACAGATACGCAGTATTTT. Protein sequence: CASSLAGTDTQYF. This chain joins TRBV5-8 and TRBJ2-3; D gene unclear. Germline V gene lookup returns CDR1 SGHTS and CDR2 YDEGEE. The length of the CDR3 is 13 residues. V was cut by 0 bases and J by 1 base, with 3 bases left in between. Using reference TRBV5-8 and TRBJ2-3 for the parts outside the CDR3, the full variable domain is EAGVTQSPTHLIKTRGQQATLRCSPISGHTSVYWYQQALGLGLQFLLWYDEGEERNRGNFPPRFSGRQFPNYSSELNVNALELEDSALYLCASSLAGTDTQYFGPGTRLTVL.

This sequence joins TRBV5-4 and TRBJ2-7; 14 bases agree with TRBD2. The CDR3 contains 15 residues. Germline loops: CDR1 SGHNT, CDR2 YYREEE (reference sequence). The J segment lost 3 bases and the V segment lost 4 bases, leaving 3 bases of the junction unmatched. This chain's CDR3 is CASSPGLAGGYEQYF. The DNA of the CDR3 is TGTGCCAGCAGCCCCGGACTAGCGGGGGGCTACGAGCAGTACTTC.

This clone showed up just a few times. In the same sample, other DNA sequences code for this CDR3. The chain couples TRBV5-1 to TRBJ1-1; tentative D call: TRBD1 (5 bases). Germline values: CDR1 SGHRS, CDR2 YFSETQ. Trimming pared 5 bases from V and 3 bases from J, leaving 11 bases between. This CDR3 spans 13 amino acids. CDR3 in DNA: TGCGCCAGCAGGGGAGGGGTCGACACTGAAGCTTTCTTT. Encoded protein: CASRGGVDTEAFF.

The chain couples TRBV7-9 to TRBJ2-1, with D possibly matching TRBD2 (6 bases). Germline-derived CDR1 and CDR2 are SEHNR and FQNEAQ (reference sequence). The CDR3 contains 17 residues. V was clipped by 0 bases and J by 0 bases, with 12 bases between them. The CDR3 nucleotides read TGTGCCAGCAGCTTAGCGGAACGGGGGAGCTCCTACAATGAGCAGTTCTTC. It is translated as CASSLAERGSSYNEQFF.